The sequence of this T cell receptor beta chain was determined in a study of post-analysis software for immune sequencing data. Included in the TCR beta cDNA libraries were unique molecular identifiers. Some 500,000 cDNA molecules were recovered from an input of roughly 0.85 to 10 million T cells. TCRdb re-called the PCR reads through MiXCR, storing one row per CDR3 protein. The repertoire holds approximately 730,000 distinct CDR3 sequences, with roughly 50% as singletons. The CDR3 is 15 amino acids. CDR1 is LGHNA and CDR2 is YSLEER in the germline V gene. The table lists this clonotype with a few counts. What it recognizes is unknown. Study-wide results and caveats: Controls showed lower frequencies than patients for five TRBV segments, and TRBV5-6, TRBV5-1 and TRBV20-1 were among these.

The chain has TRBV4-3 and TRBJ2-1, with a tentative D call TRBD2 (5 bases). The J call may be in error: the DNA end matches TRBJ2-7 better. The sequence came from a girl aged 10 to 17 with multiple sclerosis. Sequenced material: blood. The DNA for the CDR3 is TGCGCCAGCAGCCAAGAGGGGAGCTCCTACAATGAGCAGTACTTC. The encoded protein is CASSQEGSSYNEQYF.